Below, 22 T cell receptor beta chains from the same sample are listed, as sequenced in a study of identical twins. TCRdb recomputed calls from the 5' RACE reads with MiXCR, one row per CDR3 protein. The sample yields 510,000 or so distinct CDR3 sequences, roughly 15% seen once. These data also featured in a second study, about yellow fever vaccine responses in identical twins.

Sequencing was performed on CD4+ T cells sorted from blood. The receptors were sampled from a woman in her late teens or twenties in good health.

This clonotype was detected a few times. The rearrangement links TRBV29-1 to TRBJ2-5, with TRBD1 matching 9 bases. Trimming cost V 7 bases and J 7 bases; bases outside gene matches: 10. This CDR3 spans 13 amino acids. Germline values: CDR1 SQVTM, CDR2 ANQGSEA. The CDR3 nucleotides are TGCAGCGGCCGAGGGGGACAGGGAGGGACCCAGTACTTC. Translated: CSGRGGQGGTQYF.

This sequence joins TRBV3-1 and TRBJ2-3; TRBD2 aligns across 13 bases. After removal of 4 bases from V and 2 bases from J, the junction contained 6 bases not matched to a gene. This CDR3 has 17 residues. Germline V gene lookup returns CDR1 LGHDT and CDR2 YNNKEL (reference sequence). The CDR3, as DNA: TGTGCCAGCAGCCTAATAGGACTAGCGGGAGCCACAGATACGCAGTATTTT. Its protein is CASSLIGLAGATDTQYF.

This chain uses TRBV7-8 with TRBJ2-3, with D perhaps matching TRBD1 (5 bases). This CDR3 spans 16 amino acids. Germline V gene sequence: CDR1 SGHVS, CDR2 FQNEAQ. Deletions cut 4 bases from V and 2 bases from J, with 16 bases between. This CDR3 reads CASSSRAAPSTDTQYF. DNA for the CDR3: TGTGCCAGCAGCTCCAGGGCGGCTCCCTCCACAGATACGCAGTATTTT.

The chain has TRBV11-2 and TRBJ2-1; TRBD2 agrees at 9 bases. The germline gives CDR1 SGHAT, CDR2 FQNNGV. V lost 6 bases and J lost 4; bases outside the gene matches: 10. The CDR3 is 16 residues long. The CDR3 here is CASRDGTSSRYNEQFF. DNA for the CDR3: TGTGCCAGCAGAGATGGGACTAGCTCCCGATACAATGAGCAGTTCTTC.

This clonotype was observed a handful of times. The V and J genes are TRBV29-1 and TRBJ1-1; 8 bases map to TRBD1. Germline assignment: CDR1 SQVTM and CDR2 ANQGSEA. V shed 7 bases, J shed 2 bases, and the junction held 6 bases outside the gene matches. CDR3 length equals 13 residues. The CDR3 nucleotides read TGCAGCGCCCGACAGGGGTCTAACACTGAAGCTTTCTTT. Its protein product is CSARQGSNTEAFF.

This clonotype was recorded a few times. The rearrangement uses TRBV4-1 and TRBJ2-1; 10 positions match TRBD2. V dropped 1 base and J dropped 2; count of bases not matched to a gene: 14. CDR1 MGHRA and CDR2 YSYEKL come from the germline V gene. The CDR3 runs 20 residues. CDR3: CASSQVGSLAGADPYNEQFF. For the CDR3, the DNA is TGCGCCAGCAGCCAAGTGGGGAGCCTAGCGGGGGCCGACCCCTACAATGAGCAGTTCTTC.

The table lists this clonotype with many counts. The chain uses TRBV12-3 or TRBV12-4 and TRBJ1-3; D is unresolved. The CDR3 has 13 residues. The ends were cut back, 5 bases at V and 4 bases at J, with 9 bases in the middle. The CDR3 here is CASSLRGGNTIYF. CDR3 bases: TGTGCCAGCAGTCTGAGAGGGGGAAACACCATATATTTT.

The genes are TRBV7-9 and TRBJ2-2; D is unclear. Per the germline V gene, CDR1 is SEHNR and CDR2 is FQNEAQ (reference sequence). The V and J ends lost 3 bases and 5 bases respectively, with 10 bases between them. The CDR3 totals 14 residues. This CDR3 reads CASSFFSGTGELFF. The CDR3 DNA follows: TGTGCCAGCAGCTTTTTCTCGGGTACCGGGGAGCTGTTTTTT.

This chain joins TRBV11-2 and TRBJ2-7, with 7 positions matching TRBD1. Unmatched junction bases numbered 4, after V lost 0 bases and J lost 5 bases. This CDR3 is built from 14 residues. The V gene's germline CDR1 is SGHAT and CDR2 FQNNGV. CDR3 nucleotide sequence: TGTGCCAGCAGCTTAGATCTCGACAGGGACGAGCAGTACGTC. Translation gives CASSLDLDRDEQYV.

Only a few counts were recorded for this clonotype. The chain is built from TRBV10-3 and TRBJ1-1, with D perhaps TRBD1 (6 bases). V lost 4 bases to trimming and J lost 10 bases, with 16 bases between them. The germline gives CDR1 ENHRY, CDR2 SYGVKD. The CDR3 consists of 13 residues. CDR3 region: CAISGEGGFTAFF. The CDR3 DNA sequence: TGTGCCATCAGTGGTGAAGGGGGGTTTACAGCTTTCTTT.

This clonotype was detected only a few times. The CDR3 bases are TGTGCCAGCAGCCAAAGGGGGGCCGGCGAGCAGTACGTC. It codes for CASSQRGAGEQYV. This rearrangement joins TRBV9 to TRBJ2-7; D is perhaps TRBD1 or TRBD2 (6 bases each). Germline V lookup: CDR1 SGDLS, CDR2 YYNGEE. CDR3 length equals 13 residues. V was pared by 4 bases and J by 6 bases, with 14 bases between.

V and J are TRBV28 and TRBJ2-1, with TRBD2 matching 9 bases. With V trimmed by 4 bases and J by 12 bases, 13 bases remained unmatched. CDR3 length: 15 amino acids. CDR1 and CDR2 from the germline V gene are MDHEN and SYDVKM. The CDR3: CASSSGLAGGLRQFF. CDR3 in DNA: TGTGCCAGCAGTTCTGGACTTGCGGGAGGGTTAAGGCAGTTCTTC. Complete variable domain (other parts from reference TRBV28 and TRBJ2-1): DVKVTQSSRYLVKRTGEKVFLECVQDMDHENMFWYRQDPGLGLRLIYFSYDVKMKEKGDIPEGYSVSREKKERFSLILESASTNQTSMYLCASSSGLAGGLRQFFGPGTRLTVL.

The V gene is TRBV4-2, the J gene TRBJ1-4; 8 nucleotides agree with TRBD1. With V trimmed by 3 bases and J by 5 bases, 5 bases remained unmatched. CDR3 length: 15 amino acids. Looked up from germline, CDR1 is LGHNA and CDR2 is YNFKEQ. CDR3 protein: CASSQPGTGNEKLFF. The CDR3 nucleotides read TGTGCCAGCAGCCAGCCCGGGACAGGAAATGAAAAACTGTTTTTT.

The genes are TRBV12-3 or TRBV12-4 and TRBJ2-2; TRBD2 aligns across 12 bases. The CDR3 runs 16 residues. J gave up 7 bases and V 6 bases, and 9 bases lay outside the gene matches. CDR3 DNA: TGTGCCAGCAGCTCGGGACTAGCGGGTCCACGCGGGGAGCTGTTTTTT. Translation gives CASSSGLAGPRGELFF.

This clonotype was counted ten times or more. CDR3 nucleotide sequence: TGTGCCAGCAGTCACAACAGGGGGCCGTCCCAGCCCCAGCATTTT. This codes for CASSHNRGPSQPQHF. The chain uses TRBV12-3 or TRBV12-4 and TRBJ1-5; TRBD1 aligns across 9 bases. Trimming took 5 bases from V and 7 from J; bases not matched to a gene: 9. This CDR3 is 15 amino acids long.

This clonotype showed up just a few times. V is TRBV12-3 or TRBV12-4 and J is TRBJ1-2; D possibly corresponds to TRBD1 (6 bases). The CDR3 consists of 15 residues. V was clipped by 3 bases and J by 2 bases, with 13 bases between them. The CDR3 DNA sequence: TGTGCCAGCAGTTTGGGGACAATCCGCAACTATGGCTACACCTTC. Translated, it gives CASSLGTIRNYGYTF.

This clonotype was found a few times. V usage is TRBV9 and J usage is TRBJ2-5, with 8 bases lining up with TRBD2. V shed 0 bases and J 2 bases; nucleotides not matched to a gene: 3. This CDR3 has 15 amino acids. Germline loops: CDR1 SGDLS, CDR2 YYNGEE. The CDR3 DNA is TGTGCCAGCAGCGTAGAGGGACTAGGTCAAGAGACCCAGTACTTC. Protein: CASSVEGLGQETQYF.

This sequence joins TRBV4-1 and TRBJ2-2; no firm D call. Germline CDR1 is MGHRA and CDR2 is YSYEKL. Trimming cost V 0 bases and J 4 bases, with 9 bases left between them. This CDR3 spans 15 amino acids. The CDR3 reads CASSQDLRGTGELFF. The CDR3 nucleotides read TGCGCCAGCAGCCAAGACCTGCGTGGCACCGGGGAGCTGTTTTTT.

This clonotype has more than one count but fewer than ten. The CDR3 sequence: CASAGSVTYNSPLHF. CDR3 DNA sequence: TGTGCCAGTGCCGGGTCCGTTACCTATAATTCACCCCTCCACTTT. This chain joins TRBV28 and TRBJ1-6; no clear D gene. Trimming removed 9 bases at V and 2 bases at J, with 14 bases between. CDR1 is MDHEN and CDR2 is SYDVKM in the germline V gene. The CDR3 length is 15 residues.

Ten or more counts support this clonotype. This chain joins TRBV20-1 and TRBJ2-1; TRBD2 matches 8 bases. The germline V gene has CDR1 DFQATT and CDR2 SNEGSKA (reference sequence). Trimming took 6 bases from V and 4 from J; bases not matched to a gene: 2. The CDR3 consists of 12 residues. CDR3 nucleotides: TGCAGTGCCACTAGCGGTTACAATGAGCAGTTCTTC. Translating gives CSATSGYNEQFF.

This chain joins TRBV10-3 and TRBJ2-7, with TRBD1 matching over 10 bases. Germline loops: CDR1 ENHRY, CDR2 SYGVKD. V shed 5 bases and J 2 bases; nucleotides not matched to a gene: 6. CDR3 length equals 15 residues. CDR3 residues: CAISKGQGYPYEQYF. The CDR3 DNA sequence: TGTGCCATCAGTAAGGGACAGGGGTATCCCTACGAGCAGTACTTC.

This clonotype has just a few counts. The junction differs from germline at one of its ends, possibly a read error. The chain joins TRBV29-1 to TRBJ2-5, with a possible D match to TRBD2 (6 bases). Germline V gives CDR1 SQVTM, CDR2 ANQGSEA. CDR3 length: 14 amino acids. As DNA, the CDR3 is TGCAGCGTCGCACCGGGACTCCACCAGGAGACCCAGTACTTC. Protein: CSVAPGLHQETQYF.